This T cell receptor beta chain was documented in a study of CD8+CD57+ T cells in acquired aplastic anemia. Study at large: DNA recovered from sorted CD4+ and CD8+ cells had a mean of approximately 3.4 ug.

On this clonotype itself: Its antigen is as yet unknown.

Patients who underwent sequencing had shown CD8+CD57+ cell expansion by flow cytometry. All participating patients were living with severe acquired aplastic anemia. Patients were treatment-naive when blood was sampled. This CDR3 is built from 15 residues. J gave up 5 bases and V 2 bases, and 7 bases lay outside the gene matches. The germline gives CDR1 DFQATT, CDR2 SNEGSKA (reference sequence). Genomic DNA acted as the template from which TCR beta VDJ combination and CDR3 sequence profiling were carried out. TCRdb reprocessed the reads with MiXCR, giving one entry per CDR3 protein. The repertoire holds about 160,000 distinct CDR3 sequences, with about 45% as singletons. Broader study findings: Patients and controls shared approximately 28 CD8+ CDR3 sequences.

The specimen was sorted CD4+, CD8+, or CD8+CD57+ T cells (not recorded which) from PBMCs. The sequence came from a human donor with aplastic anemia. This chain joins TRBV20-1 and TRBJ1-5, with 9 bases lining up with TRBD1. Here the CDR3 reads CSARPGTGPYQPQHF. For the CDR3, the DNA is TGCAGTGCTAGACCCGGGACAGGGCCGTATCAGCCCCAGCATTTT.